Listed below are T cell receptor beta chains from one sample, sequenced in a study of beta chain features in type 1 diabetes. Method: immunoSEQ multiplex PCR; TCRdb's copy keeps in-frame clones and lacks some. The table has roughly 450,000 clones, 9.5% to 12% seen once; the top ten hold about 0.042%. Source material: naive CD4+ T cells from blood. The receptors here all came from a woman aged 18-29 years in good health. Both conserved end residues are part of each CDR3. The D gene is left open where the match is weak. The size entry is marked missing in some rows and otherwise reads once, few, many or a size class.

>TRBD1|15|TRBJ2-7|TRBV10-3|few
TGTGCCATCAGTGAGGGACAGGGGGTGCGTAAGGGCCAGTACTTC
CAISEGQGVRKGQYF
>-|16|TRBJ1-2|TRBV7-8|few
TGTGCCAGCAGCTTAGAACGGGCAGCGAGACTCTATGGCTACACCTTC
CASSLERAARLYGYTF
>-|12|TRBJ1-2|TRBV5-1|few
TGCGCCAGCAGGGGGACTAACTATGGCTACACCTTC
CASRGTNYGYTF
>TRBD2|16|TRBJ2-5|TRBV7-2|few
TGTGCCAGCAGCCGTACCACGGGACTAGCAGGGGAGACCCAGTACTTC
CASSRTTGLAGETQYF
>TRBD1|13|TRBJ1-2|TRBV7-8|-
TGTGCCAGCAGCTCCCGGACAGGGGATGGCTACACCTTC
CASSSRTGDGYTF
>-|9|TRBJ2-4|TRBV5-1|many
TGCGCCAGCAGCCGTCTCGAGTACTTC
CASSRLEYF
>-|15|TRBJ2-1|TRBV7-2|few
TGTGCCAGCAGCGTGACACCAGCCTCCTACAATGAGCAGTTCTTC
CASSVTPASYNEQFF
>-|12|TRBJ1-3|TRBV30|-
TGTGCCTGGGGTCTTCCTGGAAACACCATATATTTT
CAWGLPGNTIYF
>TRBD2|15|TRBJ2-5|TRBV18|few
TGTGCCAGCTCACCAATAGCGGGCGGGAGTGAGACCCAGTACTTC
CASSPIAGGSETQYF
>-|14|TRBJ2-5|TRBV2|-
TGTGCCAGCACCCAGGGCCAAGCGCAAGAGACCCAGTACTTC
CASTQGQAQETQYF
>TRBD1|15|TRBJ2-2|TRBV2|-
TGTGCCAGCAGCCGACAGGGGATGAACACCGGGGAGCTGTTTTTT
CASSRQGMNTGELFF
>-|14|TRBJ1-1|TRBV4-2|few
TGTGCCAGCAGCCAAGACAGGCGGCTGACTGAAGCTTTCTTT
CASSQDRRLTEAFF
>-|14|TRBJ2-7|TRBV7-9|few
TGTGCCAGCAGCTTAGTTATCCCCGGGAGCGAGCAGTACTTC
CASSLVIPGSEQYF
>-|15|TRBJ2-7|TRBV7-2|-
TGTGCCAGCAGCGCCGGCTGGACAGACGAATACGAGCAGTACTTC
CASSAGWTDEYEQYF
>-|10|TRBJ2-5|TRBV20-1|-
TGCAGTGCTGTACAAGAGACCCAGTACTTC
CSAVQETQYF
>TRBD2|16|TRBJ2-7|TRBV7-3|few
TGTGCCAGCAGCTTTTTCGGGCGCGGGACTAGCCGCGAGCAGTACTTC
CASSFFGRGTSREQYF
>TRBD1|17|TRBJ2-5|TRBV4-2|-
TGTGCCAGCAGCCAAGCTATGGACAGGGCCATCTTTGAGACCCAGTACTTC
CASSQAMDRAIFETQYF
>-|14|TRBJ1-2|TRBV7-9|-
TGTGCCAGCAGCCGAAACATGATGAACTATGGCTACACCTTC
CASSRNMMNYGYTF
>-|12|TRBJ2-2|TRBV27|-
TGTGCCAGCAGTTTCAAGGACGGGGAGCTGTTTTTT
CASSFKDGELFF
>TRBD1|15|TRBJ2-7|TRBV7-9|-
TGTGCCAGCAGCGCGTCCACAGGGGTCAGGAGAGAGCAGTACTTC
CASSASTGVRREQYF
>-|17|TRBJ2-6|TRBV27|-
TGTGCCAGCAGTTTATCGATGGGGGCCTCTGGGGCCAACGTCCTGACTTTC
CASSLSMGASGANVLTF
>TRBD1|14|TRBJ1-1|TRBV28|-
TGTGCCAGCAGTTTTCTCAGGGGGAGGACTGAAGCTTTCTTT
CASSFLRGRTEAFF
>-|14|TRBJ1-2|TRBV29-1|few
TGCAGCTTCTCTGGAGGATGGGGGTTTGGTGGCTACACCTTC
CSFSGGWGFGGYTF
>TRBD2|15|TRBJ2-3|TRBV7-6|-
TGTGCCAGCAGCCCCTGGACTAGCCGCACAGATACGCAGTATTTT
CASSPWTSRTDTQYF
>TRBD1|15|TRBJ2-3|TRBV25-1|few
TGTGCCAGCAGTGATTTAGGACAGGGAGGAGATACGCAGTATTTT
CASSDLGQGGDTQYF
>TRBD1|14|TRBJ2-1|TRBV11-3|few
TGTGCCAGCAGCTTAGGACAGGGCTACAATGAGCAGTTCTTC
CASSLGQGYNEQFF
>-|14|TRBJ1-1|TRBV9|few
TGTGCCAGCAGCGTAGCTCCGGCGAACACTGAAGCTTTCTTT
CASSVAPANTEAFF
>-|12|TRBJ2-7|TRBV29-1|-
TGCAGCGCCCAAAGACCACCTTCCGAGCAGTACTTC
CSAQRPPSEQYF
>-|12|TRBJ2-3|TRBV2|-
TGTGCCAGCAGTGAAGGCGGGGTGACGCAGTATTTT
CASSEGGVTQYF
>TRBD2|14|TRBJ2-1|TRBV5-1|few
TGCGCCAGCAGCTTCCCGACTAGCGGGAATGAGCAGTTCTTC
CASSFPTSGNEQFF
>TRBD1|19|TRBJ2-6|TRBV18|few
TGTGCCAGCTCACCTCTATTTTTGGGACAGGGCGCCGGGGCCAACGTCCTGACTTTC
CASSPLFLGQGAGANVLTF
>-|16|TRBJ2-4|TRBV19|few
TGTGCCAGTAGTACGACAGGAGAACTAGCCAAAAACATTCAGTACTTC
CASSTTGELAKNIQYF
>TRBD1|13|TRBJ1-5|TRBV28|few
TGTGCCAGCAGCACGACAGGGGTGCAGCCCCAGCATTTT
CASSTTGVQPQHF
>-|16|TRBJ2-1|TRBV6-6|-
TGTGCCAGCAGTTCCAACGGACAGCGCTCCTACAATGAGCAGTTCTTC
CASSSNGQRSYNEQFF
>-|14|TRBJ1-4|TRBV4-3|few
TGCGCCAGCAGCCCCGGGTGGTGGGGTGAAAAACTGTTTTTT
CASSPGWWGEKLFF
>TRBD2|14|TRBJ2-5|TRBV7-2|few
TGTGCCAGCAGCTTGAGTAGCGGGAGGAAGACCCAGTACTTC
CASSLSSGRKTQYF
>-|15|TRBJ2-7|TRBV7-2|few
TGTGCCAGCAGCTTAGTGGCGGGTGACTCCTACGAGCAGTACTTC
CASSLVAGDSYEQYF
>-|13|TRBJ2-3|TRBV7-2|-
TGTGCCAGCAGAAGCACTAGCACAGATACGCAGTATTTT
CASRSTSTDTQYF
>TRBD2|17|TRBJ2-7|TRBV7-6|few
TGTGCCAGCAGCGGATCCGCCGGACTAGCTAGCTCCTACGAGCAGTACTTC
CASSGSAGLASSYEQYF
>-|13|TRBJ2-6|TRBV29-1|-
TGCAGCGGTGCGCTGACTGGGGCCAACGTCCTGACTTTC
CSGALTGANVLTF
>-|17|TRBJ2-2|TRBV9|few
TGTGCCAGCAGCGTATTCGTACAGGCTACGAACACCGGGGAGCTGTTTTTT
CASSVFVQATNTGELFF
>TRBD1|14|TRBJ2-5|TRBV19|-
TGTGCCAGTAGTGTTACAGGGGGCCGGCAGACCCAGTACTTC
CASSVTGGRQTQYF
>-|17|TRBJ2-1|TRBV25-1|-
TGTGCCAGCAGTGAATCAGAGTGGGCAAGCTCCTACAATGAGCAGTTCTTC
CASSESEWASSYNEQFF
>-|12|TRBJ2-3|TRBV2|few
TGTGCCAACTCGGGGGAGGCAGATACGCAGTATTTT
CANSGEADTQYF
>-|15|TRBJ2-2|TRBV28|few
TGTGCCAGCACGAGGACAGCGGCGAACACCGGGGAGCTGTTTTTT
CASTRTAANTGELFF
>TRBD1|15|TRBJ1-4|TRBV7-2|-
TGTGCCAGCAGCTTAGGGACAGGAACATGGGAAAAACTGTTTTTT
CASSLGTGTWEKLFF
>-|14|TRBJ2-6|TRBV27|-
TGTGCCAGCAGTTGGGCCTCTGGGGCCAACGTCCTGACTTTC
CASSWASGANVLTF
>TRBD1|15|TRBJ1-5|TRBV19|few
TGTGCCAGTAGTAACAGGGGTCGAGGCAATCAGCCCCAGCATTTT
CASSNRGRGNQPQHF
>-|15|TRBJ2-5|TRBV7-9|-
TGTGCCAGCAGCTTAGGACTGGAGAGGGTAGAGACCCAGTACTTC
CASSLGLERVETQYF
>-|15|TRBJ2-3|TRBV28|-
TGTGCCAGCTTAGAACGTACGGGCATCACAGATACGCAGTATTTT
CASLERTGITDTQYF
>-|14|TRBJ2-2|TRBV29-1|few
TGCAGCGCTCCTAGGCCCGATAACACCGGGGAGCTGTTTTTT
CSAPRPDNTGELFF
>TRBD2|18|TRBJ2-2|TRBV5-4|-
TGTGCCAGCAGCTTACCGGGACTAGCGGCCTCGGGGACCGGGGAGCTGTTTTTT
CASSLPGLAASGTGELFF